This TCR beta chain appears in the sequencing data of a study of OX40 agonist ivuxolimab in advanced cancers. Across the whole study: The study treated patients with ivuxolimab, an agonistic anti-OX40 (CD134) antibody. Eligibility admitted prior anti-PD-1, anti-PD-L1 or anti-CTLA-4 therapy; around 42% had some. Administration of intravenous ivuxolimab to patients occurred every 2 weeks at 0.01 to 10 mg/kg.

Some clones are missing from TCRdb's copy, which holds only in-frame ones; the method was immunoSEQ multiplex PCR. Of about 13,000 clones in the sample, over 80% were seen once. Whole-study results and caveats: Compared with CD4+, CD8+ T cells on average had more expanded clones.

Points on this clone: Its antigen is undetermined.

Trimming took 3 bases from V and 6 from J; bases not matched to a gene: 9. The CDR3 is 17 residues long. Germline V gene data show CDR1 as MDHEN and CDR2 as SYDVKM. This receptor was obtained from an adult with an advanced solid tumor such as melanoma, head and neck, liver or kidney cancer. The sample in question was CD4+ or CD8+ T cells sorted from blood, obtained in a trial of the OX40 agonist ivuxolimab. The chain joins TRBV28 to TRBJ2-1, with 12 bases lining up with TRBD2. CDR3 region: CASSFGLAGGLGNEQFF. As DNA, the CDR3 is TGTGCCAGCAGTTTTGGGCTAGCGGGGGGGCTAGGCAATGAGCAGTTCTTC.